The 14 T cell receptor beta chains below were found in one sample sequenced in a study of vaccination and CD4 T cells after COVID-19. An Oncomine TCR Beta short-read assay was used to sequence the DNA from cultured CD4+ T cells. A single record per CDR3 protein comes from TCRdb applying MiXCR to the PCR reads. The table includes about 20,000 distinct CDR3 sequences, more than 30% detected once. Indicated treatment: roughly 11-day PBMC culture with coronavirus spike peptide pools or control peptides (ViraFEST assay). No antigens are known for them. Here the sequenced sample was CD4+ T cells from blood, cultured in vitro, taken before SARS-CoV-2 vaccination. Every receptor here comes from a human donor who received a COVID-19 vaccine.

The chain is built from TRBV5-1 and TRBJ2-7, with D perhaps TRBD1 or TRBD2 (5 bases each). The CDR3 runs to 14 residues. V shed 0 bases and J shed 3 bases, with 10 bases lying between them. CDR1 SGHRS and CDR2 YFSETQ come from the germline V gene. For the CDR3, the DNA is TGCGCCAGCAGCTTGGGGTATGGGGGCTACGAGCAGTACTTC. Translated: CASSLGYGGYEQYF.

The genes are TRBV20-1 and TRBJ2-4; tentative D call: TRBD2 (5 bases). Trimming removed 1 base from V and 4 bases from J, with 14 bases in between. Germline V lookup: CDR1 DFQATT, CDR2 SNEGSKA (reference sequence). The CDR3 length is 15 residues. The CDR3 DNA is TGCAGTGCTAGAGCCGAGACGGACTTGAAAAACATTCAGTACTTC. This codes for CSARAETDLKNIQYF.

A few counts support this clonotype. The V gene is TRBV6-5, the J gene TRBJ1-3, with TRBD1 identical over 7 bases. V was pared by 4 bases and J by 0 bases, with 9 bases of the junction left unmatched. This CDR3 is 17 amino acids long. Germline V gene sequence: CDR1 MNHEY, CDR2 SVGAGI. CDR3 protein: CASSLGQSILSGNTIYF. The CDR3 nucleotides read TGTGCCAGCAGTTTGGGACAGTCGATACTCTCTGGAAACACCATATATTTT.

The chain employs TRBV7-8 and TRBJ2-7, with TRBD1 matching 10 bases. This CDR3 spans 18 amino acids. Germline CDR1 and CDR2: SGHVS and FQNEAQ. V was clipped by 5 bases and J by 7 bases; unmatched bases: 20. In nucleotides, the CDR3 is TGTGCCAGCAGCCCCGAGGGTCCGGGACAGGGGTTGGTTGGTGAGCAGTACTTC. Translated, it gives CASSPEGPGQGLVGEQYF.

This clonotype appeared a few times. V and J are TRBV27 and TRBJ1-2; weak D call: TRBD1 (5 bases). This CDR3 is 13 amino acids long. The V end lost 6 bases, the J end lost 4 bases, and 12 bases lay between the germline ends. Per germline, CDR1 MNHEY and CDR2 SMNVEV (reference sequence). The CDR3 here is CASRRGSGYGYTF. CDR3 sequence (DNA): TGTGCCAGCAGGAGGGGATCGGGCTATGGCTACACCTTC.

This chain connects TRBV5-6 to TRBJ1-2; D gene uncertain. This CDR3 contains 12 residues. Trimming took off 4 bases at V and 12 bases at J, with 16 bases between the two ends. Per the germline V gene, CDR1 is SGHDT and CDR2 is YYEEEE. The DNA of the CDR3 is TGTGCCAGCAGCCCCTTCGCGGGGTCCCACACCTTC. This gives the protein CASSPFAGSHTF.

This clonotype was found a few times. V gene TRBV24-1 combines with J gene TRBJ1-1, with D maybe TRBD1 (6 bases). Germline CDR1 is KGHDR and CDR2 is SFDVKD. This CDR3 region has 13 residues. V was cut by 3 bases and J by 4 bases, with 8 bases left in between. CDR3 nucleotide sequence: TGTGCCACCAGTGATGAACAGGGCACTGAAGCTTTCTTT. The encoded protein is CATSDEQGTEAFF.

This clonotype occurred a few times. This chain uses TRBV20-1 with TRBJ1-3, with 7 bases matching TRBD1. V was clipped by 5 bases and J by 4 bases; unmatched bases: 8. The CDR3 has 14 amino acids. In germline, CDR1 is DFQATT, CDR2 SNEGSKA (reference sequence). CDR3 sequence (DNA): TGCAGTGCTTCTCCGGGACAGTACGGAAACACCATATATTTT. Translation: CSASPGQYGNTIYF.

The rearrangement joins TRBV20-1 to TRBJ2-1; 9 bases agree with TRBD2. The CDR3 extends over 15 amino acids. V shed 6 bases, J shed 2 bases, and the junction held 8 bases outside the gene matches. Germline V gene sequence: CDR1 DFQATT, CDR2 SNEGSKA (reference sequence). In DNA form, the CDR3 reads TGCAGTGCAAGGAGCGGGGGGAGAGCCTACAATGAGCAGTTCTTC. Translating it yields CSARSGGRAYNEQFF.

The chain links TRBV12-5 to TRBJ1-3; D remains ambiguous. Germline V CDR1 and CDR2: LGHNT, FRNRAP. CDR3 length: 14 amino acids. Deletions cut 8 bases from V and 0 bases from J, with 11 bases between. The CDR3 coding sequence is TGTGCTAGTCACCGGGCCGTCTCTGGAAACACCATATATTTT. Protein sequence: CASHRAVSGNTIYF. Filled out from reference TRBV12-5 and TRBJ1-3, the complete variable domain reads DARVTQTPRHKVTEMGQEVTMRCQPILGHNTVFWYRQTMMQGLELLAYFRNRAPLDDSGMPKDRFSAEMPDATLATLKIQPSEPRDSAVYFCASHRAVSGNTIYFGEGSWLTVV.

The chain combines TRBV20-1 with TRBJ2-4; possible D gene TRBD1, 6 bases. Germline V gives CDR1 DFQATT, CDR2 SNEGSKA (reference sequence). The CDR3 extends over 16 amino acids. Trimming removed 0 bases from V and 0 bases from J, with 12 bases in between. CDR3 region: CSARDLAGEAKNIQYF. In DNA form, the CDR3 reads TGCAGTGCTAGAGATCTAGCAGGGGAAGCCAAAAACATTCAGTACTTC.

This chain uses TRBV6-1 with TRBJ1-2, with D unresolved. Germline CDR1 reads MNHNS; CDR2 reads SASEGT. The germline V and J ends were trimmed by 8 bases and 2 bases, with 15 bases remaining between them. CDR3 size: 14 residues. CDR3 nucleotide sequence: TGTGCCAGCGAAGATAAGTTTTCAAACTATGGCTACACCTTC. Translating it yields CASEDKFSNYGYTF.

This clonotype was observed a few times. This chain uses TRBV24-1 with TRBJ1-2; D is unclear. Between the trimmed V and J ends, which lost 0 bases and 6 bases, there was a span of 4 bases. The CDR3 totals 12 residues. Germline V CDR1 and CDR2: KGHDR, SFDVKD. In nucleotides, the CDR3 is TGTGCCACCAGTGATTTGCAGGATGGCTACACCTTC. Translation gives CATSDLQDGYTF.

Turning to this clonotype: Sequence at one end of the junction differs from germline and may be a read error. The chain has TRBV6-1 and TRBJ2-1; D is unclear. Germline V gene sequence: CDR1 MNHNS, CDR2 SASEGT. The CDR3 has 16 residues. The CDR3 reads CASSEAIWVANNVQFF. CDR3 nucleotides: TGTGCCAGCAGTGAAGCGATATGGGTCGCCAACAATGTGCAGTTCTTC.